In this sample, the clone carrying this T cell receptor beta chain turned up many times. These data come from a study of CDR3 diversity in severe acne. Germline V CDR1 and CDR2: SGHTA, FQGNSA. V lost 5 bases, J lost 4 bases, and 11 bases lay in between. The CDR3 is 13 amino acids. Each CDR3 protein gets one entry after TCRdb re-called the PCR reads with MiXCR. The sample has more than 85,000 distinct CDR3 sequences; around 50% are singletons. This clonotype originated in a male donor in good health, serving as a control. The chain is built from TRBV7-2 and TRBJ1-2; no reliable D call. Sequencing was carried out using blood. In nucleotides, the CDR3 is TGTGCCAGCAGCGCGGACGGACTCTATGGCTACACCTTC. The encoded protein is CASSADGLYGYTF.